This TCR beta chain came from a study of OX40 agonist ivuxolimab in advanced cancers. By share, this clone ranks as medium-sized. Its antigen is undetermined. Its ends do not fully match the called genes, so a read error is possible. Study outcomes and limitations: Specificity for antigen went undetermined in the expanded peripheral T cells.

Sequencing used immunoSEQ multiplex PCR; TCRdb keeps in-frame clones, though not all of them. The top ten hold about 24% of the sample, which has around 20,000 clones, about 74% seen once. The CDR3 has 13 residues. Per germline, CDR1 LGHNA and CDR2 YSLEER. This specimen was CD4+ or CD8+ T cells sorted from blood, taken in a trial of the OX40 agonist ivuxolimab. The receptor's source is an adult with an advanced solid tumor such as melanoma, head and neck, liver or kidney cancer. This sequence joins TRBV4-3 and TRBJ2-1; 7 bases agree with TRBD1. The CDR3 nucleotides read TGCGCCAGCAGCGCCAATAGATGGGACAGCCCTGTCTTC. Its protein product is CASSANRWDSPVF.